The 9 T cell receptor beta chains presented below share a single source sample, sequenced in a study of T cells in localized non-small cell lung cancer. Generated by immunoSEQ multiplex PCR, the TCRdb table keeps only in-frame clones and is missing some. The sample contains about 79,000 clones, 88% of which appear only once. The sample consisted of peripheral blood, taken before any cancer treatment. These receptors all stem from a woman aged 40-69 years with stage I squamous cell lung carcinoma.

The chain is built from TRBV5-1 and TRBJ2-5; D is unclear. In germline, CDR1 is SGHRS, CDR2 YFSETQ. This CDR3 comprises 13 residues. Trimming cost V 3 bases and J 2 bases, with 8 bases left between them. DNA for the CDR3: TGCGCCAGCAGCTCTCAGTCGCAAGAGACCCAGTACTTC. Translation gives CASSSQSQETQYF.

The chain couples TRBV30 to TRBJ2-3, with D uncertain. From germline, CDR1 is GTSNPN and CDR2 SVGIG (reference sequence). This CDR3 spans 11 amino acids. V was cut by 0 bases and J by 6 bases, with 4 bases left in between. The CDR3 region is CAWSVKDTQYF. The CDR3 coding sequence is TGTGCCTGGAGTGTAAAGGATACGCAGTATTTT.

The gene calls are TRBV30 and TRBJ1-6; D gene uncertain. With 4 bases removed from V and 7 bases from J, the gap between germline ends came to 14 bases. Germline V CDR1 and CDR2: GTSNPN, SVGIG (reference sequence). CDR3 length: 14 residues. The CDR3 bases are TGTGCCTGGACTCTCCGGTCGGTGAATTCACCCCTCCACTTT. Translated: CAWTLRSVNSPLHF.

V is TRBV6-5 and J is TRBJ2-7; possibly TRBD1 or TRBD2 for D (6 bases each). This CDR3 contains 13 residues. Deletions cut 5 bases from V and 4 bases from J, with 12 bases between. Germline V gene lookup returns CDR1 MNHEY and CDR2 SVGAGI. Here the CDR3 DNA reads TGTGCCAGCAGTCCGGGGGCCCGATACGAGCAGTACTTC. Residues: CASSPGARYEQYF.

The V gene is TRBV9, the J gene TRBJ2-7; TRBD1 is a possible D gene (5 bases). Trimming left V 0 bases short and J 7 bases short, with 14 bases between. The CDR3 loop spans 14 amino acids. Germline lookup yields CDR1 SGDLS and CDR2 YYNGEE. For the CDR3, the DNA is TGTGCCAGCAGCGTAGGGGGCCGGGCAGGAGAGCAGTACTTC. Protein: CASSVGGRAGEQYF.

J is TRBJ2-5 and V is TRBV27; no clear D. The V gene lost 3 bases and the J gene lost 1 base, with 6 bases spanning the gap. Germline CDR1 reads MNHEY; CDR2 reads SMNVEV (reference sequence). CDR3 length: 13 residues. DNA for the CDR3: TGTGCCAGCAGTTTTTATGGCCAAGAGACCCAGTACTTC. Translating it yields CASSFYGQETQYF.

This chain uses TRBV6-5 with TRBJ1-1; tentative D call: TRBD1 (6 bases). CDR3 length equals 14 residues. Between the trimmed V and J ends, which lost 7 bases and 0 bases, there was a span of 12 bases. The germline V gene encodes CDR1 MNHEY and CDR2 SVGAGI. The CDR3 coding sequence is TGTGCCAGCAATATGGACAGAATGAACACTGAAGCTTTCTTT. Its translation is CASNMDRMNTEAFF.

The chain joins TRBV28 to TRBJ1-1; tentative D call: TRBD1 (6 bases). V was clipped by 6 bases and J by 8 bases, with 13 bases between them. The CDR3 contains 12 residues. Germline V gene sequence: CDR1 MDHEN, CDR2 SYDVKM. The CDR3 DNA reads as TGTGCCAGCAGACTTGGACAGCGGGAAGCTTTCTTT. Translated, it gives CASRLGQREAFF.

This rearrangement joins TRBV6-1 to TRBJ2-1; tentatively, D is TRBD2 (5 bases). V lost 4 bases and J 9 bases, leaving 10 bases between the germline ends. The CDR3 contains 12 residues. Germline V gene lookup returns CDR1 MNHNS and CDR2 SASEGT. CDR3 DNA: TGTGCCAGCAGTGTCCTAGAGGGTGAGCAGTTCTTC. Its translation: CASSVLEGEQFF.